This section outlines one TCR beta chain sequence together with its context. This entry is derived from a study of cytomegalovirus exposure and HLA in healthy donors. In the study overall: The roughly 110 validation repertoires were produced on the same platform as the roughly 670 repertoires of the first cohort. This was reported in a later analysis.

Sequencing was performed with immunoSEQ multiplex PCR; in TCRdb, only in-frame clones are kept and a portion is missing. Among roughly 150,000 clones, around 90% were seen once, and the ten largest hold 8.5% to 9.5%. Trimming cost V 2 bases and J 3 bases, with 13 bases left between them. The germline V gene encodes CDR1 SGHRS and CDR2 YFSETQ. This CDR3 region has 15 residues. The V gene is TRBV5-1, the J gene TRBJ2-3; a possible D gene is TRBD2 (5 bases). The sequencing input was PBMCs. The TCR was taken from a man aged 18-30 years in good health and CMV-seropositive. The CDR3 bases are TGCGCCAGCAGCTTCAAAGGGAGTGGAACAGATACGCAGTATTTT. This gives the protein CASSFKGSGTDTQYF.